Shown below are 18 T cell receptor beta chains from a single sample sequenced in a study of blood T cell repertoires in COVID-19. Using immunoSEQ multiplex PCR, the repertoire was profiled, and TCRdb retains in-frame clones only, with some absent. The sample lists a few hundred thousand clones, more than 75% seen once, with more than 0.95% in the top ten. The sample comprised PBMCs or T cells enriched from blood (not recorded which). The receptor source for this set is a woman younger than 30 who had recovered from COVID-19.

The rearrangement uses TRBV9 and TRBJ1-1, with D uncertain. The CDR3 runs 13 residues. Germline V gene data show CDR1 as SGDLS and CDR2 as YYNGEE. Trimming removed 3 bases at V and 1 base at J, with 7 bases between. In nucleotides, the CDR3 is TGTGCCAGCAGCGCTACGGGGAACACTGAAGCTTTCTTT. Protein: CASSATGNTEAFF.

This clone was detected once. This chain joins TRBV2 and TRBJ1-5, with 9 bases lining up with TRBD1. This CDR3 comprises 14 residues. The ends lost 7 bases at V and 6 bases at J; junction bases unmatched: 7. The germline CDR1 and CDR2 sequences are SNHLY and FYNNEI. In nucleotides, the CDR3 is TGTGCCAGCACTCCCCGGACAGGGGTTCAGCCCCAGCATTTT. Its translation is CASTPRTGVQPQHF.

The chain's CDR3 is CASSELTDYNEQFF. The CDR3 DNA reads as TGTGCCAGCAGTGAACTGACAGACTACAATGAGCAGTTCTTC. The J gene is TRBJ2-1, the V gene TRBV2, with D possibly TRBD1 on 5 matching bases. From germline, CDR1 is SNHLY and CDR2 FYNNEI. The CDR3 length is 14 residues. Trimming removed 2 bases from V and 3 bases from J, with 8 bases in between.

This clone was seen only a few times. The chain couples TRBV19 to TRBJ2-7, with D unclear. The V end lost 4 bases, the J end lost 0 bases, and 7 bases lay between the germline ends. Germline-derived CDR1 and CDR2 are LNHDA and SQIVND (reference sequence). The CDR3 is 13 amino acids. This chain's CDR3 is CASSRAASYEQYF. As DNA, the CDR3 is TGTGCCAGTAGTAGGGCAGCCTCCTACGAGCAGTACTTC.

The V call is TRBV11-3, the J call TRBJ2-5, with a tentative D call TRBD2 (7 bases). The CDR3 spans 15 residues. Germline assignment: CDR1 SGHNT and CDR2 YENEEA. V was clipped by 5 bases and J by 5 bases, with 18 bases between them. The DNA of the CDR3 is TGTGCCAGCAGCGTCTTCGGGGGGCCTGAGGAGACCCAGTACTTC. This encodes CASSVFGGPEETQYF.

This chain connects TRBV20-1 to TRBJ1-5; D is unclear. This CDR3 is 14 amino acids long. V lost 3 bases, J lost 0 bases, and 9 bases lay in between. Per germline, CDR1 DFQATT and CDR2 SNEGSKA (reference sequence). As DNA, the CDR3 is TGCAGTGCTAGTCAAGGGAGTAGCAATCAGCCCCAGCATTTT. Translated, it gives CSASQGSSNQPQHF.

The V gene is TRBV19, the J gene TRBJ1-6, with 8 positions matching TRBD1. The CDR3 runs to 17 residues. Germline CDR1 LNHDA, CDR2 SQIVND (reference sequence). J lost 0 bases, V lost 4 bases, and 5 bases had no gene match. CDR3: CASSRQGFISYNSPLHF. The CDR3 DNA follows: TGTGCCAGTAGTAGACAGGGGTTTATCTCCTATAATTCACCCCTCCACTTT.

The chain employs TRBV29-1 and TRBJ2-7, with D perhaps TRBD1 (7 bases). In germline, CDR1 is SQVTM, CDR2 ANQGSEA. This CDR3 region has 12 residues. V shed 3 bases and J shed 4 bases, with 10 bases lying between them. The DNA of the CDR3 is TGCAGCGTTGAGACAGGGAGGTACGAGCAGTACTTC. It is translated as CSVETGRYEQYF.

This clone was found once. The rearrangement joins TRBV5-6 to TRBJ1-2, with 10 bases fitting TRBD1. Germline lookup yields CDR1 SGHDT and CDR2 YYEEEE. CDR3 length equals 14 residues. The junction had 0 bases not matched to a gene; V was cut back by 3 bases and J by 1 base. CDR3 sequence reads: CASSWTGGNYGYTF. In DNA, the CDR3 is TGTGCCAGCAGCTGGACAGGGGGTAACTATGGCTACACCTTC. Full variable domain (remainder filled in from reference TRBV5-6 and TRBJ1-2): DAGVTQSPTHLIKTRGQQVTLRCSPKSGHDTVSWYQQALGQGPQFIFQYYEEEERQRGNFPDRFSGHQFPNYSSELNVNALLLGDSALYLCASSWTGGNYGYTFGSGTRLTVV.

The chain joins TRBV5-1 to TRBJ1-1; D is possibly TRBD1 (6 bases). This CDR3 has 15 residues. From germline, CDR1 is SGHRS and CDR2 YFSETQ. The ends were cut back, 0 bases at V and 3 bases at J, with 12 bases in the middle. The CDR3 loop is CASSLAPGTYTEAFF. The CDR3 DNA reads as TGCGCCAGCAGCTTGGCCCCAGGGACATACACTGAAGCTTTCTTT. Variable domain in full (rest from reference TRBV5-1 and TRBJ1-1): KAGVTQTPRYLIKTRGQQVTLSCSPISGHRSVSWYQQTPGQGLQFLFEYFSETQRNKGNFPGRFSGRQFSNSRSEMNVSTLELGDSALYLCASSLAPGTYTEAFFGQGTRLTVV.

The chain employs TRBV30 and TRBJ1-2, with 8 bases fitting TRBD1. CDR3 length: 17 residues. CDR1 is GTSNPN, CDR2 SVGIG, per germline (reference sequence). J was trimmed by 4 bases and V by 1 base; bases with no gene match: 14. CDR3 in amino acids: CAWSGNDRIGTGYGYTF. The CDR3 DNA is TGTGCCTGGAGTGGGAACGACAGAATCGGGACAGGCTATGGCTACACCTTC. The variable domain in full, completed from reference TRBV30 and TRBJ1-2, reads SQTIHQWPATLVQPVGSPLSLECTVEGTSNPNLYWYRQAAGRGLQLLFYSVGIGQISSEVPQNLSASRPQDRQFILSSKKLLLSDSGFYLCAWSGNDRIGTGYGYTFGSGTRLTVV.

The CDR3 sequence: CASSLDYKGAENTEAFF. For the CDR3, the DNA is TGTGCCAGCAGCTTAGATTATAAGGGGGCTGAAAACACTGAAGCTTTCTTT. The J gene is TRBJ1-1, the V gene TRBV11-3; 7 nucleotides match TRBD1. The junction had 9 bases not matched to a gene; V was cut back by 0 bases and J by 2 bases. This CDR3 has 17 amino acids. The germline V gene encodes CDR1 SGHNT and CDR2 YENEEA. Filled out from reference TRBV11-3 and TRBJ1-1, the complete variable domain reads EAGVVQSPRYKIIEKKQPVAFWCNPISGHNTLYWYLQNLGQGPELLIRYENEEAVDDSQLPKDRFSAERLKGVDSTLKIQPAELGDSAVYLCASSLDYKGAENTEAFFGQGTRLTVV.

J is TRBJ1-2 and V is TRBV7-2; TRBD1 aligns across 10 bases. V lost 3 bases to trimming and J lost 4 bases; unmatched junction nucleotides: 8. Germline V lookup: CDR1 SGHTA, CDR2 FQGNSA. The CDR3 contains 16 residues. The CDR3 loop reads CASSFEPGQGTYGYTF. In DNA form, the CDR3 reads TGTGCCAGCAGCTTCGAACCGGGACAGGGGACCTATGGCTACACCTTC. The full variable domain, with the rest looked up from reference TRBV7-2 and TRBJ1-2, is GAGVSQSPSNKVTEKGKDVELRCDPISGHTALYWYRQSLGQGLEFLIYFQGNSAPDKSGLPSDRFSAERTGGSVSTLTIQRTQQEDSAVYLCASSFEPGQGTYGYTFGSGTRLTVV.

The chain joins TRBV27 to TRBJ2-3; TRBD2 matches at 9 bases. The V gene end was trimmed by 7 bases and the J gene end by 4 bases; junction bases not matched to a gene: 6. Germline CDR1 reads MNHEY; CDR2 reads SMNVEV (reference sequence). This CDR3 has 14 amino acids. The CDR3 is CASKGLADPDTQYF. The CDR3 nucleotides read TGTGCCAGCAAGGGACTAGCCGACCCAGATACGCAGTATTTT.

This chain links TRBV19 with TRBJ2-2; D possibly corresponds to TRBD1 (6 bases). CDR3 size: 14 residues. V dropped 6 bases and J dropped 4 bases, with 12 bases sitting between them. The germline V gene has CDR1 LNHDA and CDR2 SQIVND (reference sequence). This chain's CDR3 is CASSETGSTGELFF. The CDR3 nucleotides read TGTGCCAGTAGCGAAACAGGGAGCACCGGGGAGCTGTTTTTT.

The chain carries TRBV5-5 and TRBJ1-1; no clear D. Trimming pared 2 bases from V and 1 base from J, leaving 6 bases between. The CDR3 loop spans 13 amino acids. In germline, CDR1 is SGHKS, CDR2 YYEKEE (reference sequence). CDR3 loop: CASSFPENTEAFF. The CDR3 DNA is TGTGCCAGCAGCTTTCCAGAGAACACTGAAGCTTTCTTT.

V and J are TRBV10-3 and TRBJ1-1; 7 bases are shared with TRBD1. The CDR3 extends over 12 amino acids. Germline CDR1 reads ENHRY; CDR2 reads SYGVKD. The junction had 2 bases not matched to a gene; V was cut back by 10 bases and J by 0 bases. CDR3 residues: CATTGLNTEAFF. DNA for the CDR3: TGTGCCACGACAGGGTTGAACACTGAAGCTTTCTTT.

The CDR3 spells CASGRGGGTEAFF. The CDR3 DNA follows: TGTGCCAGCGGAAGGGGGGGAGGCACTGAAGCTTTCTTT. This chain uses TRBV21-1 with TRBJ1-1. TRBV21-1 is a pseudogene. This CDR3 contains 13 residues.